These 4 T cell receptor beta chains were all obtained from the same sample, sequenced in a study of CD8 T cells in Susac syndrome. Reverse transcription of about 0.45 to 1 ug RNA was performed with random hexamers. TCRdb passed the immunoSEQ multiplex PCR reads through MiXCR, listing each CDR3 protein once. Among roughly 200,000 distinct CDR3 sequences listed, about 94% were seen once. Source material: CD4+ T cells from PBMCs. The source of these receptors is a human donor in good health.

V and J are TRBV7-2 and TRBJ2-5, with D unclear. Trimming took off 2 bases at V and 9 bases at J, with 19 bases between the two ends. CDR1 and CDR2 from the germline V gene are SGHTA and FQGNSA. This CDR3 region has 15 residues. The CDR3 DNA sequence: TGTGCCAGCAGCTTACTCTCGGCGGCCCTCGGGTCCCAGTACTTC. It encodes CASSLLSAALGSQYF.

In regard to this clonotype: The junction differs from germline at one of its ends, possibly a read error. This chain connects TRBV12-3 or TRBV12-4 to TRBJ2-5; possibly TRBD1 for D (6 bases). The CDR3 consists of 15 residues. CDR3 in DNA: TGTGCCAGCAGTTTAGTAGGGCAGGGACAAGGGACCCAGTACTTC. This translates into CASSLVGQGQGTQYF.

This sequence joins TRBV5-6 and TRBJ1-2; TRBD1 is a possible D gene (5 bases). V lost 4 bases and J lost 9, with 22 bases in between. The CDR3 is made up of 15 amino acids. Looked up from germline, CDR1 is SGHDT and CDR2 is YYEEEE. The CDR3 loop reads CASSALSRQGISYTF. In DNA, the CDR3 is TGTGCCAGCAGCGCTTTAAGCCGGCAGGGTATCAGCTACACCTTC.

The sample holds a few counts of this clonotype. This chain joins TRBV30 and TRBJ1-2, with a weak D call TRBD1 (5 bases). The length of the CDR3 is 12 residues. Germline values: CDR1 GTSNPN, CDR2 SVGIG (reference sequence). Trimming removed 0 bases at V and 8 bases at J, with 10 bases between. For the CDR3, the DNA is TGTGCCTGGAGTGTCGGGGGATACGGCTACACCTTC. It is translated as CAWSVGGYGYTF.